This T cell receptor beta chain was captured by sequencing in a study of cytomegalovirus exposure and HLA in healthy donors. This clone was seen a handful of times. 13 Jbeta primers and 60 Vbeta primers were used for the PCR. Sequencing used immunoSEQ multiplex PCR; TCRdb keeps in-frame clones, though not all of them. This sample has about 110,000 clones, with more than 60% found just once. Per germline, CDR1 SEHNR and CDR2 FQNEAQ (reference sequence). Trimming shortened V by 5 bases and J by 6 bases, and 21 bases separated the two germline ends. This CDR3 comprises 16 residues. The clonotype was recovered from a man in his forties in good health and CMV-seronegative. V is TRBV7-9 and J is TRBJ2-3; TRBD2 is a possible D gene (7 bases). The specimen sequenced was PBMCs. CDR3 residues: CASSEREWTATDTQYF. The CDR3 nucleotides read TGTGCCAGCAGCGAGCGGGAATGGACAGCTACGGATACGCAGTATTTT.